A selection of T cell receptor beta chains follows, all from one sample in a study of cytomegalovirus exposure and HLA in healthy donors. The protocol was immunoSEQ multiplex PCR, while the TCRdb copy is restricted to in-frame clones and leaves out a portion. Altogether about 190,000 clones are present, around 86% being singletons, with the ten largest covering 1.5% to 2%. The sequencing input was PBMCs. The receptors were sampled from a woman younger than 30 in good health and CMV-seronegative. Each CDR3 is given with its conserved first and last residue. A D gene is named only where the DNA matches it firmly. Clone sizes are given selectively: once, few, many, or a class where the clone is expanded.

d_gene	abundance	j_gene	v_gene	CDR3nt	CDR3aa
TRBD1	once	TRBJ1-5	TRBV29-1	TGCAGCGTTGGGGGGGGACAGGTAAATCAGCCCCAGCATTTT	CSVGGGQVNQPQHF
TRBD1	-	TRBJ2-7	TRBV18	TGTGCCAGCTCACCAAGGGGACAGGGGTTCTCCTACGAGCAGTACTTC	CASSPRGQGFSYEQYF
-	-	TRBJ2-6	TRBV7-9	TGTGCCAGCAGCTTCAGCGTAGCAGGGGCCAACGTCCTGACTTTC	CASSFSVAGANVLTF
TRBD1	once	TRBJ2-7	TRBV5-4	TGTGCCAGCAGCACTCCCGGGACAGGGTTAAGCGAGCAGTACTTC	CASSTPGTGLSEQYF
-	-	TRBJ2-7	TRBV13	TGTGCCAGCAGCCCGGACTCAGTCTACGAGCAGTACTTC	CASSPDSVYEQYF
-	-	TRBJ2-1	TRBV1	TGCACCAGCAGCTATAAGGGGGCTAATAGCTCCTACAATGAGCAGTTCTTC	CTSSYKGANSSYNEQFF
-	-	TRBJ1-1	TRBV28	TGTGCCAGTGGCCCAGGTGGAGGGAACACTGAAGCCTTCTTT	CASGPGGGNTEAFF
TRBD1	-	TRBJ2-2	TRBV4-1	TGCGCCAGCAGCCAGTGGGACAGGGGAGACACCGGGGAGCTGTTTTTT	CASSQWDRGDTGELFF
-	-	TRBJ1-4	TRBV7-9	TGTGCCAGCAGCCCAGAGGGATGGGGTGGTAATGAAAAACTGTTTTTT	CASSPEGWGGNEKLFF
-	-	TRBJ1-6	TRBV27	TGTGCCAGCAGTTTAGCCCCACAGTCAGTCCCCCTCCACTTT	CASSLAPQSVPLHF
TRBD2	-	TRBJ2-7	TRBV4-1	TGCGCCAGCAGCCAAGAGGGACTAACTCTCTACGAGCAGTACTTC	CASSQEGLTLYEQYF
-	-	TRBJ2-3	TRBV9	TGTGCCAGCAGCGGGCGGGACTTCCAGCAAGATACGCAGTATTTT	CASSGRDFQQDTQYF
-	once	TRBJ2-7	TRBV27	TGTGCCAGCAGTTTATCCCGCGGGAACTACGAGCAGTACTTC	CASSLSRGNYEQYF
TRBD1	-	TRBJ1-1	TRBV6-6	TGTGCCAGCAGGCAGGGGGGGAACACTGAAGCTTTCTTT	CASRQGGNTEAFF
TRBD2	-	TRBJ2-1	TRBV9	TGTGCCAGCAGCGGTCTAGCGGGAGACTACAATGAGCAGTTCTTC	CASSGLAGDYNEQFF
TRBD1	-	TRBJ1-2	TRBV28	TGTGCCAGCAGCCAGGGACAGAATGAGTATGGCTACACCTTC	CASSQGQNEYGYTF
-	-	TRBJ2-7	TRBV18	TGTGCCAGCTCACCATTTGAGGGCCCCCCTAACGAGCAGTACTTC	CASSPFEGPPNEQYF
TRBD2	-	TRBJ2-2	TRBV5-1	TGCGCCAGCAGCCCTAGGACTAGCGGAGTGAACACCGGGGAGCTGTTTTTT	CASSPRTSGVNTGELFF
TRBD1	few	TRBJ1-5	TRBV6-5	TGTGCCAGCAGCCCGGACAGGGTGGGCCAGCCCCAGCATTTT	CASSPDRVGQPQHF
TRBD1	-	TRBJ2-7	TRBV29-1	TGCAGCGTCGCTACCGGGACAGCGACCTACGAGCAGTACTTC	CSVATGTATYEQYF
-	once	TRBJ1-1	TRBV7-9	TGTGCCAGCAGCCCCACCCGGACAGCGAACACTGAAGCTTTCTTT	CASSPTRTANTEAFF
-	-	TRBJ2-1	TRBV18	TGTGCCAGCTCACGGTTACAGGCAATAGATGGCAATGAGCAGTTCTTC	CASSRLQAIDGNEQFF
TRBD1	-	TRBJ1-5	TRBV30	TGTGCCTGGAGTGGGGGGGCAGGGGGTTATCAGCCCCAGCATTTT	CAWSGGAGGYQPQHF
-	-	TRBJ2-5	TRBV10-3	TGTGCCATCAGTGAAATCCCCAGACAAGAGACCCAGTACTTC	CAISEIPRQETQYF
TRBD1	-	TRBJ1-1	TRBV14	TGTGCCAGCAGCCCCCGGACAGGCCCCGGGGCTGAAGCTTTCTTT	CASSPRTGPGAEAFF
-	-	TRBJ1-5	TRBV6-1	TGTGCCAGCAGGCCAGGGTTTTACCAGCCCCAGCATTTT	CASRPGFYQPQHF